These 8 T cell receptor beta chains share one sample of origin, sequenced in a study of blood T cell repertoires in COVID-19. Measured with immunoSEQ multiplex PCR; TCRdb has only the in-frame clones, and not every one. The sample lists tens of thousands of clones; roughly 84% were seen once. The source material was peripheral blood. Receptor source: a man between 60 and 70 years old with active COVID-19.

The CDR3 nucleotides are TGTGCCAGCAGTTACGTCATGGGGCCCTACAATGAGCAGTTCTTC. This sequence encodes CASSYVMGPYNEQFF. The J gene is TRBJ2-1, the V gene TRBV6-5; D is possibly TRBD1 (5 bases). Trimming removed 2 bases at V and 2 bases at J, with 10 bases between. Per the germline V gene, CDR1 is MNHEY and CDR2 is SVGAGI. This CDR3 is 15 amino acids long.

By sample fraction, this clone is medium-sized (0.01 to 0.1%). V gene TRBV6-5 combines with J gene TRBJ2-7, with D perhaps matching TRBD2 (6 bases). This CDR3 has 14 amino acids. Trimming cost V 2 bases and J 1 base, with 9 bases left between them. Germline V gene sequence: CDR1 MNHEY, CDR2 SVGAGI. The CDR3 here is CASSYRGLSYEQYF. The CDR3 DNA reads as TGTGCCAGCAGTTACAGGGGACTGTCCTACGAGCAGTACTTC.

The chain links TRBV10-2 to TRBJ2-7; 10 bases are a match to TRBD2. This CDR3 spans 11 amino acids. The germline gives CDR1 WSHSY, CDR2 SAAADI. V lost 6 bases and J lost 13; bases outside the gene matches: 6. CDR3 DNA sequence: TGCGCCAGCAGCTCTAGCGGGAGAATCTACTTC. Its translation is CASSSSGRIYF.

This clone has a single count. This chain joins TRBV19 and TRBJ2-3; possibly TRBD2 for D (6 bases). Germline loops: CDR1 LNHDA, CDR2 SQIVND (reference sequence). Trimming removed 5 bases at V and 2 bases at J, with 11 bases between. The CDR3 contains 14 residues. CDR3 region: CASSPGTYTDTQYF. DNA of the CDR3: TGTGCCAGTAGTCCTGGGACTTACACAGATACGCAGTATTTT.

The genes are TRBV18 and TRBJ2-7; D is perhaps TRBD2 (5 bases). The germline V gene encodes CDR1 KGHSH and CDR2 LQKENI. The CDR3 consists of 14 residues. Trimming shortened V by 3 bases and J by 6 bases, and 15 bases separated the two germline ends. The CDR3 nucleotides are TGTGCCAGCTCACCTAATATGCTAGCCGCCGAGCAGTACTTC. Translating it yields CASSPNMLAAEQYF. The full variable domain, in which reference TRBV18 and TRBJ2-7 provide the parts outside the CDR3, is NAGVMQNPRHLVRRRGQEARLRCSPMKGHSHVYWYRQLPEEGLKFMVYLQKENIIDESGMPKERFSAEFPKEGPSILRIQQVVRGDSAAYFCASSPNMLAAEQYFGPGTRLTVT.

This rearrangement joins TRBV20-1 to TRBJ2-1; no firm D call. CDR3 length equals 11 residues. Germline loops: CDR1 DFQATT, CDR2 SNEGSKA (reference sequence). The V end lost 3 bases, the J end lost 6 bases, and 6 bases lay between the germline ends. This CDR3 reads CSASLSNEQFF. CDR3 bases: TGCAGTGCTAGCTTGAGCAATGAGCAGTTCTTC.

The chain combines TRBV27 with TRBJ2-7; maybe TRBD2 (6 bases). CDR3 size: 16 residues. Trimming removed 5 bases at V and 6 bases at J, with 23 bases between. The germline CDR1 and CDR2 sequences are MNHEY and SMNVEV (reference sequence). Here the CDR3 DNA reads TGTGCCAGCAGTCCCACCTCCGGGAGCCAATGGGTCGAGCAGTACTTC. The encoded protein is CASSPTSGSQWVEQYF.

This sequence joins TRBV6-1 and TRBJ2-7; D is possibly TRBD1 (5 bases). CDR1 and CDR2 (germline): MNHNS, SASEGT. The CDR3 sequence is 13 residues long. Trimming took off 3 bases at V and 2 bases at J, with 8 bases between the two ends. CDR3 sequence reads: CASSESRAYEQYF. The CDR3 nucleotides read TGTGCCAGCAGTGAGTCCAGGGCCTACGAGCAGTACTTC.